These 13 T cell receptor beta chains share one sample of origin, sequenced in a study of human T cells and chemical hapten exposure. TCRdb re-called the RACE reads through MiXCR, storing one row per CDR3 protein. This sample has a few hundred thousand distinct CDR3 sequences; just under 6.5% occur once, and the top ten carry around 5.8%. The time point was: patch test 2, 6 weeks after DPC sensitization. The treatment here: therapeutic diphenylcyclopropenone sensitization with weekly scalp DPC. The sequencing here drew on whole blood, taken in connection with sensitization to the hapten diphenylcyclopropenone (DPC). The source of these receptors is a woman younger than 35 with alopecia areata. Some clones in this sample may be carry-over from other donors' samples.

This clonotype was counted a few times. The chain is built from TRBV4-2 and TRBJ2-5; 12 bases line up with TRBD2. Unmatched junction bases numbered 10, after V lost 4 bases and J lost 7 bases. The CDR3 sequence is 16 residues long. CDR1 and CDR2 (germline): LGHNA, YNFKEQ. The CDR3 DNA follows: TGTGCCAGCAGCCCCGGACTAGCGGGGCCCCCGGGGACCCAGTACTTC. This encodes CASSPGLAGPPGTQYF.

This clonotype was counted a few times. This chain uses TRBV11-2 with TRBJ2-2, with a weak D call TRBD2 (6 bases). The CDR3 has 16 amino acids. Germline CDR1 is SGHAT and CDR2 is FQNNGV. Trimming removed 5 bases from V and 5 bases from J, with 18 bases in between. In nucleotides, the CDR3 is TGTGCCAGCAGCCCATCCCGGGCAGGGAGGACCGGGGAGCTGTTTTTT. Protein product: CASSPSRAGRTGELFF.

This clonotype was seen at least ten times. The chain combines TRBV6-2 or TRBV6-3 with TRBJ1-5, with D perhaps matching TRBD1 (5 bases). CDR3 size: 16 residues. V gave up 4 bases and J gave up 0 bases, with 13 bases separating them. The germline V gene encodes CDR1 MNHEY and CDR2 SVGEGT. The CDR3 DNA is TGTGCCAGCAGTTTTCATCAGGGATATAGCAATCAGCCCCAGCATTTT. Amino acid sequence: CASSFHQGYSNQPQHF.

This clonotype has at least ten counts. The chain employs TRBV6-2 or TRBV6-3 and TRBJ2-5; perhaps TRBD2 as D (7 bases). V was trimmed by 5 bases and J by 4 bases, leaving 17 bases between them. CDR1 and CDR2 from the germline V gene are MNHEY and SVGEGT. The CDR3 sequence is 15 residues long. The CDR3 region has the DNA TGTGCCAGCAGTCTCTTCCGGGGGGCAGGAGAGACCCAGTACTTC. The encoded protein is CASSLFRGAGETQYF.

In this sample, this clonotype turned up many times. This chain connects TRBV7-9 to TRBJ1-2; TRBD1 might be the D (6 bases). Germline CDR1 reads SEHNR; CDR2 reads FQNEAQ (reference sequence). CDR3 length: 16 residues. V was clipped by 5 bases and J by 1 base, with 17 bases between them. This CDR3 is CASSLNNRADNYGYTF. The CDR3 region has the DNA TGTGCCAGCAGCCTGAACAACAGGGCGGATAACTATGGCTACACCTTC.

This clonotype was found many times. V usage is TRBV5-1 and J usage is TRBJ1-1; 8 bases are shared with TRBD1. The CDR3 totals 15 residues. The germline CDR1 and CDR2 sequences are SGHRS and YFSETQ. The ends lost 4 bases at V and 0 bases at J; junction bases unmatched: 5. CDR3: CASSPGQGLNTEAFF. The DNA for the CDR3 is TGCGCCAGCAGCCCCGGACAGGGCCTGAACACTGAAGCTTTCTTT.

This clonotype was counted many times. The V call is TRBV7-9, the J call TRBJ2-1; D is ambiguous. The germline V gene has CDR1 SEHNR and CDR2 FQNEAQ (reference sequence). The CDR3 extends over 11 amino acids. Trimming shortened V by 6 bases and J by 10 bases, and 10 bases separated the two germline ends. CDR3 nucleotide sequence: TGTGCCAGCAGTTCTAGTGGAGAGCAGTTCTTC. Its protein product is CASSSSGEQFF.

This clonotype came up many times. The chain couples TRBV4-2 to TRBJ1-4; no reliable D call. V gave up 1 base and J gave up 1 base, with 4 bases separating them. Germline V lookup: CDR1 LGHNA, CDR2 YNFKEQ. This CDR3 has 14 residues. CDR3 DNA: TGTGCCAGCAGCCAAGTTCGAACTAATGAAAAACTGTTTTTT. This sequence encodes CASSQVRTNEKLFF.

The gene calls are TRBV3-1 and TRBJ2-2; D not resolved. V dropped 0 bases and J dropped 7 bases, with 9 bases sitting between them. CDR3 length: 14 amino acids. Germline V gives CDR1 LGHDT, CDR2 YNNKEL (reference sequence). The DNA of the CDR3 is TGTGCCAGCAGCCAAGAGAGGCTAGTCGGGGAGCTGTTTTTT. This codes for CASSQERLVGELFF. Drawing the rest from reference TRBV3-1 and TRBJ2-2, the complete variable domain is DTAVSQTPKYLVTQMGNDKSIKCEQNLGHDTMYWYKQDSKKFLKIMFSYNNKELIINETVPNRFSPKSPDKAHLNLHINSLELGDSAVYFCASSQERLVGELFFGEGSRLTVL.

This clonotype has only a few counts. The CDR3 DNA reads as TGTGCCAGCAACGCGAAGCTTAGCAATCAGCCCCAGCATTTT. This codes for CASNAKLSNQPQHF. The gene calls are TRBV28 and TRBJ1-5; D not certain. V dropped 7 bases and J dropped 0 bases, with 10 bases sitting between them. Germline V gene data show CDR1 as MDHEN and CDR2 as SYDVKM. CDR3 length: 14 residues.

This clonotype was seen ten or more times. This chain joins TRBV6-2 or TRBV6-3 and TRBJ1-1; D is undetermined. This CDR3 region has 16 residues. Trimming took off 2 bases at V and 0 bases at J, with 13 bases between the two ends. Germline lookup yields CDR1 MNHEY and CDR2 SVGEGT. DNA of the CDR3: TGTGCCAGCAGTTACGCCGGGGAGGAAATGAACACTGAAGCTTTCTTT. Encoded protein: CASSYAGEEMNTEAFF.

This clonotype was observed a few times. The chain employs TRBV19 and TRBJ2-3; D might be TRBD2 (7 bases). Deletions cut 5 bases from V and 2 bases from J, with 14 bases between. The germline V gene encodes CDR1 LNHDA and CDR2 SQIVND (reference sequence). The CDR3 spans 15 residues. The CDR3 protein is CASSFGGPHTDTQYF. The CDR3 DNA reads TGTGCCAGTAGTTTCGGGGGGCCCCACACAGATACGCAGTATTTT.

In this sample, this clonotype turned up many times. The chain joins TRBV11-3 to TRBJ2-3, with no clear D. The germline CDR1 and CDR2 sequences are SGHNT and YENEEA. V shed 6 bases and J shed 4 bases, with 11 bases lying between them. The CDR3 has 13 amino acids. CDR3 loop: CASSRMNPDTQYF. As DNA, the CDR3 is TGTGCCAGCAGTCGCATGAATCCAGATACGCAGTATTTT.